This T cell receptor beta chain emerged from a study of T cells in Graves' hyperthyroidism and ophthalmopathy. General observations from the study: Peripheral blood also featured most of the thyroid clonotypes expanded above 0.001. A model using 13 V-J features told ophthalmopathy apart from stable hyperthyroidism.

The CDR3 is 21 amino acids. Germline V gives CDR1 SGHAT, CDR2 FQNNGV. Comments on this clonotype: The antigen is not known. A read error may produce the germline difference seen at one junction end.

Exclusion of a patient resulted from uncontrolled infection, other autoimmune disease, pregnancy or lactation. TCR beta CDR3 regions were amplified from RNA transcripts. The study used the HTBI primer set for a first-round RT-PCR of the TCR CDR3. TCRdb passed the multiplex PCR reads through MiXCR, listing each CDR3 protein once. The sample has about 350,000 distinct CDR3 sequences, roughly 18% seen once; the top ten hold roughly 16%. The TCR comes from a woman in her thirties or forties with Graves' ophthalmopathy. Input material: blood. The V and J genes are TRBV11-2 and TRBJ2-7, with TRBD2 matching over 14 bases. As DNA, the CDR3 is TGTGCCAGCAGCCTAGAAAAGAGAACCCCGGGACTAGCGGGAGAGTCTTACGAGCAGTACTTC. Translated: CASSLEKRTPGLAGESYEQYF.